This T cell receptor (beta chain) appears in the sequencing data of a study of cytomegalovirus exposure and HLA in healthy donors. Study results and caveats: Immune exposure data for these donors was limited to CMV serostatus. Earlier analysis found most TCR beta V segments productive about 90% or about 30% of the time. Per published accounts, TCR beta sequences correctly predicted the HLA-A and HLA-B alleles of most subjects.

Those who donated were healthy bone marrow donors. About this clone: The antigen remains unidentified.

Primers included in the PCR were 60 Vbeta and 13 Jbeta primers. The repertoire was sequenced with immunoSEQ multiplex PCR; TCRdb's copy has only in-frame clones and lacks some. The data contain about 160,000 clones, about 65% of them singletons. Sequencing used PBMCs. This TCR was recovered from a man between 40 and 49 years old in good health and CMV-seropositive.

DNA for the CDR3: TGTGCCAGCAGTGTTGACTATGACAGGGACTACACCTTC. This encodes CASSVDYDRDYTF. The J gene is TRBJ1-2, the V gene TRBV2; 7 positions agree with TRBD1. Germline CDR1 is SNHLY and CDR2 is FYNNEI. The CDR3 is 13 amino acids. The trim removed 4 bases at V and 10 bases at J, leaving 9 bases unmatched. The variable domain in full, with the rest retrieved from reference TRBV2 and TRBJ1-2, is EPEVTQTPSHQVTQMGQEVILRCVPISNHLYFYWYRQILGQKVEFLVSFYNNEISEKSEIFDDQFSVERPDGSNFTLKIRSTKLEDSAMYFCASSVDYDRDYTFGSGTRLTVV.